This T cell receptor beta chain was captured in a study of shared clonotypes between healthy human individuals. Concerning this clone: Its antigen is not known.

Germline V gene data show CDR1 as SGHNT and CDR2 as YYREEE (reference sequence). Trimming cost V 0 bases and J 7 bases, with 13 bases left between them. The CDR3 is made up of 14 amino acids. The test was conducted at deep level. Data came from immunoSEQ multiplex PCR; TCRdb stores just in-frame clones and leaves some out. The sample has about 750,000 clones, 80% to 95% seen once. Study findings and constraints: Lower generation probabilities were found for non-shared clonotypes than for those shared by all four donors.

CD45RO-negative CD8 cells positively selected for CCR7 made up the naive population, which excluded terminally differentiated effector memory CD45RA+ cells. The chain is built from TRBV5-4 and TRBJ1-2; maybe TRBD1 (5 bases). The clonotype was recovered from a man between 25 and 39 years old in good health. Sample: naive CD8+ T cells sorted from blood. The CDR3 spells CASSLAYGGGGYTF. As DNA, the CDR3 is TGTGCCAGCAGCTTGGCATACGGCGGGGGTGGCTACACCTTC.